This T cell receptor (beta chain) was obtained from a study of CD8+ T cells in alopecia areata (dated by TCRdb to 2016 to 2019). Background on the whole study: To study T cell clonal expansion in alopecia areata, the researchers applied high-throughput TCRbeta sequencing to both the C3H/HeJ mouse model and human patients. In humans, TCRbeta sequencing was performed on scalp tissue and on sorted CD4+ and CD8+ peripheral blood T cells from healthy controls and from patients with patchy or totalis/universalis alopecia areata. Scalp clonality was compared across normal scalp (n=4), patchy alopecia areata scalp (n=8), and alopecia totalis/universalis scalp (n=8). The RNA source kit depended on sample type: the PAXgene miRNA kit for fixed scalp, the miRNeasy kit for PBMCs, and the RNeasy kit for mouse skin. TCRbeta CDR3 regions were amplified by immunoSEQ multiplex PCR with 35 Vbeta forward and 13 Jbeta reverse primers. Broader findings and caveats from the paper: Unlike mouse skin, where gammadelta T cells dominate, normal human skin contains resident alphabeta T cells that get sequenced too, which complicates analysis of the scalp TCR repertoire. Compared with normal scalp, lesional scalp had higher clonality and more expanded CD8+ clones, particularly in alopecia totalis/universalis, a pattern that suggests antigenic drive. TCR sequences shared between patients were less clear than in mice, possibly partly because of HLA diversity in the patient population.

The library relied on the immunoSEQ multiplex PCR assay. To provide template for TCR sequencing, every sample had RNA extracted and reverse transcribed into cDNA. SuperScript III was used to make first-strand cDNA, primed with a 2:1 mix of oligo-dT and random hexamers. A synthetic immune receptor repertoire was used to measure amplification bias, and any remaining bias was corrected computationally. Regarding the original processing steps: After raw reads were preprocessed to remove errors, the CDR3 was defined following IMGT conventions as running from the conserved cysteine to phenylalanine. To get clonality, Shannon entropy was normalized by log2 of the number of productive unique TCRs and the result was subtracted from 1. CD4 or CD8 identity of scalp clones was inferred by cross-referencing scalp TCRbeta sequences with sorted blood CD4 and CD8 repertoires. TCRdb retrieved this table from immuneACCESS and kept in-frame rearrangements only. Not all clones are present; in checked studies, unresolved V genes account for under half, and no reason is known for the remainder. The DNA gave D and trimming, while V, J and clone size come from that table. The table for this sample lists roughly 25,000 clones; 50% to 55% of them were counted only once. Roughly 29% of the sample rests with the top ten.

The CDR3 starts with the cysteine, ends with the phenylalanine, and has 14 residues. Of the read, only the CDR3 DNA is kept; its 42 bases are in frame from base 1. CDR1 and CDR2 were assigned from the germline V gene (reference sequence) as SGHNT and YYREEE. The germline ends are 14 bases apart after V is trimmed by 4 bases and J by 4 bases. Peripheral blood and lesional scalp punch biopsies were obtained from patients with alopecia areata. PBMCs were isolated by density centrifugation and stained for CD3, CD4 and CD8, after which CD4+ and CD8+ T cells were sorted on a FACSAria. The untreated alopecia areata patients were recruited through a multicenter biomarker study. In five patients from the biomarker study, the blood CD8+ T cells went through an additional sort into NKG2D-low and NKG2D-high fractions. This clone has just a few counts. The specificity of this receptor is unknown. Per-base quality was not reported, and no clone a single base away is much larger than it.

The receptor was derived from a human donor with alopecia areata. The source material was NKG2D-high CD8+ T cells sorted from blood. Taken with the paper, the label for cell subset or site translates to: sorted CD8+ NKG2D-high blood T cells. The sequence is built from TRBV5-4 and TRBJ2-5; D gene: possibly TRBD1, on 5 matching bases. CDR3 protein: CASSPDSGPETQYF. The DNA sequence is as follows: TGTGCCAGCAGCCCTGACAGTGGGCCAGAGACCCAGTACTTC.